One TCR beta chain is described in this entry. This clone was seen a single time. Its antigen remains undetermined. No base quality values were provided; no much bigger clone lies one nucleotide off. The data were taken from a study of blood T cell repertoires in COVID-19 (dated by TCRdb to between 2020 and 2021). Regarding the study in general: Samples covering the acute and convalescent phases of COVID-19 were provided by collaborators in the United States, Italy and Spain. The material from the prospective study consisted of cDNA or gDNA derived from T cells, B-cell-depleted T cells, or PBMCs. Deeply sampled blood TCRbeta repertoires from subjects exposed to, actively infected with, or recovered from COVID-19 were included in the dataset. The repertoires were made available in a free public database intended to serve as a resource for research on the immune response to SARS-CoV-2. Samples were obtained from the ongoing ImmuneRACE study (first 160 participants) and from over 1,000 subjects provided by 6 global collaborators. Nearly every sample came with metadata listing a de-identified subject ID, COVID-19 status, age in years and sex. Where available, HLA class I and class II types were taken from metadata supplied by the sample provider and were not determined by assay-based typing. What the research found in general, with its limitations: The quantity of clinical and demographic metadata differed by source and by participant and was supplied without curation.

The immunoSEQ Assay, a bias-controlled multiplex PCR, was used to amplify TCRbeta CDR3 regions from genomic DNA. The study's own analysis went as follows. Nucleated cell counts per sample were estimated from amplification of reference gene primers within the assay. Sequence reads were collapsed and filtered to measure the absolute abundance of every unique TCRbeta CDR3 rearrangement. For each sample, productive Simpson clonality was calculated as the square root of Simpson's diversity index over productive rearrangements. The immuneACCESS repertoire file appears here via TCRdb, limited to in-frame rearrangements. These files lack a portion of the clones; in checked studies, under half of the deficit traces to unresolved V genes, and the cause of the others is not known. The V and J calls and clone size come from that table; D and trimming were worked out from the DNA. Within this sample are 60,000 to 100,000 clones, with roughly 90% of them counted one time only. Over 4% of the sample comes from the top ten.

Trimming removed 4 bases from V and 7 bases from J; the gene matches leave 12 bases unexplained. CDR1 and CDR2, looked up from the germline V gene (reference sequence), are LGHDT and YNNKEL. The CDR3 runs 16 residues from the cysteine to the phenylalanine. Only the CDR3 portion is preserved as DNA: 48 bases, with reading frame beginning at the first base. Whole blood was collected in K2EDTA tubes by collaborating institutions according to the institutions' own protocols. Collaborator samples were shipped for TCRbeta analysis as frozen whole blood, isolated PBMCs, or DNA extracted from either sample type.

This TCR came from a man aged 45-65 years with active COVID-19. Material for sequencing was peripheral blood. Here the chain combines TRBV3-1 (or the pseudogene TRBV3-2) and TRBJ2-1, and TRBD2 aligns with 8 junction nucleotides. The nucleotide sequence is TGTGCCAGCAGCCCCCCCTGGCGGGGGGCCACAAATGAGCAGTTCTTC. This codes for CASSPPWRGATNEQFF.